The clone carrying this TCR beta chain was seen a few times. Its antigen is not known. The CDR3 has 18 amino acids. The ends were cut back, 2 bases at V and 0 bases at J, with 14 bases in the middle. The germline V gene encodes CDR1 SGHVS and CDR2 FQNEAQ. The data are from a study of spatial heterogeneity in lung cancer. Across the study: Sequencing covered available follow-up PBMC samples collected a median of about two years after resection.

The time point: blood at routine non-recurrence follow-up after resection. No cells were sorted before sequencing. The whole RNA sequenced was extracted from tumor, nontumor lung or frozen PBMC. In TCRdb, the 5' RACE reads were re-called with MiXCR into one record per CDR3 protein. The sample lists fewer than 50,000 distinct CDR3 sequences, about 10% seen once, with approximately 17% in the top ten. Study observations and caveats: Blood carried ubiquitous expanded tumor TCRs more at resection than follow-up.

Here the sequenced sample was PBMCs, taken at follow-up. V usage is TRBV7-8 and J usage is TRBJ1-6; the D is unclear. The TCR comes from a female donor with early-stage non-small cell lung cancer. Here the CDR3 DNA reads TGTGCCAGCAGCTTACGACGGCTATCAAGCTCCTATAATTCACCCCTCCACTTT. It codes for CASSLRRLSSSYNSPLHF.